This TCR beta chain derives from a study of T cells after yellow fever vaccination. As TCR cDNA was made by 5'RACE template switching, a universal primer site and UMIs were added. From the 5' RACE reads, TCRdb called clonotypes with MiXCR, one entry per CDR3 protein. The sample includes about 160,000 distinct CDR3 sequences, around 9.3% seen only once; the top ten take approximately 35%. The germline gives CDR1 SEHNR, CDR2 FQNEAQ (reference sequence). The CDR3 contains 14 residues. Germline trimming cut 4 bases from V and 7 bases from J; bases unmatched to any gene: 5. Study-wide results and caveats: Of the clonotypes, a small share occurred in both CD4 and CD8 compartments.

Only a few counts were recorded for this clonotype. The antigen is unknown. The sequencing used CD8+ T cells sorted from PBMCs, collected 45 days after the yellow fever booster vaccination. The TCR was taken from a man aged 18 to 29 who received the YFV17D yellow fever vaccine. The chain is built from TRBV7-9 and TRBJ2-1, with TRBD1 identical over 9 bases. CDR3 residues: CASSYPQGANEQFF. The CDR3 DNA reads as TGTGCCAGCAGCTACCCACAGGGGGCAAATGAGCAGTTCTTC.